The 21 T cell receptor beta chains given below trace back to one sample, sequenced in a study of shared clonotypes between healthy human individuals. The naive CD8 population came from CD45RO-negative cells selected for CCR7, without terminally differentiated effector memory CD45RA+ cells. TCRdb's copy holds only in-frame clones and misses some; the assay was immunoSEQ multiplex PCR. The sample shows hundreds of thousands of clones, 95% to 98% of them seen only once. Sample: naive CD8+ T cells sorted from blood. The receptors were sampled from a man in his thirties or forties in good health.

This chain joins TRBV5-1 and TRBJ2-7; 10 positions agree with TRBD1. This CDR3 region has 15 residues. Germline assignment: CDR1 SGHRS and CDR2 YFSETQ. V gave up 2 bases and J gave up 3 bases; unmatched junction bases: 5. The DNA for the CDR3 is TGCGCCAGCAGCTTAACCGGGACAGGGGTCTACGAGCAGTACTTC. Amino acids: CASSLTGTGVYEQYF.

The chain uses TRBV29-1 and TRBJ1-2, with D possibly matching TRBD1 (6 bases). CDR3 length equals 12 residues. With 7 bases removed from V and 2 bases from J, the gap between germline ends came to 11 bases. CDR1 and CDR2 from the germline V gene are SQVTM and ANQGSEA. CDR3 nucleotides: TGCAGCGCTCGGACAGAAAACTATGGCTACACCTTC. It translates to CSARTENYGYTF.

The genes are TRBV7-2 and TRBJ2-7, with D maybe TRBD1 (6 bases). V was clipped by 2 bases and J by 5 bases, with 10 bases between them. Germline CDR1 and CDR2: SGHTA and FQGNSA. The CDR3 consists of 13 residues. The CDR3 loop is CASSLTGFNEQYF. In DNA, the CDR3 is TGTGCCAGCAGCTTAACAGGGTTCAACGAGCAGTACTTC.

J is TRBJ2-3 and V is TRBV2; 9 bases map to TRBD2. The CDR3 contains 18 residues. Losses at the gene ends were 2 bases for V and 6 bases for J; bases not matched to a gene: 15. Germline CDR1 reads SNHLY; CDR2 reads FYNNEI. CDR3 sequence: CASSELRETGTSRDTQYF. The CDR3 DNA follows: TGTGCCAGCAGTGAATTGAGGGAAACCGGGACTAGCAGGGATACGCAGTATTTT.

The gene calls are TRBV27 and TRBJ2-4, with D possibly being TRBD1 (6 bases). Trimming cost V 6 bases and J 4 bases, with 16 bases left between them. The CDR3 extends over 15 amino acids. CDR1 is MNHEY and CDR2 is SMNVEV in the germline V gene (reference sequence). The CDR3 is CASSPRQGLKNIQYF. CDR3 DNA: TGTGCCAGCAGCCCTCGGCAGGGGCTAAAAAACATTCAGTACTTC.

The rearrangement joins TRBV7-2 to TRBJ2-1; 10 positions match TRBD2. J lost 2 bases, V lost 7 bases, and 11 bases had no gene match. Germline V gene sequence: CDR1 SGHTA, CDR2 FQGNSA. The CDR3 is 17 amino acids. CDR3 DNA sequence: TGTGCCAGCAAGCGAGCGGGAGGGTCCCCAGCCTACAATGAGCAGTTCTTC. Translated: CASKRAGGSPAYNEQFF.

The chain recombines TRBV9 with TRBJ2-1; 7 bases match TRBD2. CDR3 size: 15 residues. Germline loops: CDR1 SGDLS, CDR2 YYNGEE. Losses at the gene ends were 0 bases for V and 4 bases for J; bases not matched to a gene: 4. The CDR3 DNA reads TGTGCCAGCAGCGTAGCGGCGGGACTATACAATGAGCAGTTCTTC. Protein product: CASSVAAGLYNEQFF.

This clone appeared a single time. V usage is TRBV4-2 and J usage is TRBJ2-1, with 7 bases lining up with TRBD2. CDR3 size: 16 residues. With 0 bases clipped from V and 4 bases from J, the junction kept 6 bases outside the gene matches. CDR1 and CDR2 from the germline V gene are LGHNA and YNFKEQ. In nucleotides, the CDR3 is TGTGCCAGCAGCCAAGATGCGGCTAGCGGATACAATGAGCAGTTCTTC. This gives the protein CASSQDAASGYNEQFF.

The rearrangement links TRBV28 to TRBJ2-3; D is unclear. V was clipped by 2 bases and J by 1 base, with 7 bases between them. The V gene's germline CDR1 is MDHEN and CDR2 SYDVKM. The CDR3 length is 14 residues. The CDR3 is CASSLVGGTDTQYF. CDR3 DNA sequence: TGTGCCAGCAGTTTAGTTGGGGGCACAGATACGCAGTATTTT.

The chain combines TRBV7-6 with TRBJ2-3; TRBD2 might be the D (6 bases). The CDR3 covers 16 residues. V lost 3 bases to trimming and J lost 0 bases, with 13 bases between them. Germline-derived CDR1 and CDR2 are SGHVS and FNYEAQ. CDR3 coding DNA: TGTGCCAGCAGCTTGCCCGCAGGGACTAGCACAGATACGCAGTATTTT. Translating it yields CASSLPAGTSTDTQYF. Using reference TRBV7-6 and TRBJ2-3 for the parts outside the CDR3, the full variable domain is GAGVSQSPRYKVTKRGQDVALRCDPISGHVSLYWYRQALGQGPEFLTYFNYEAQQDKSGLPNDRFSAERPEGSISTLTIQRTEQRDSAMYRCASSLPAGTSTDTQYFGPGTRLTVL.

The chain is built from TRBV27 and TRBJ1-5; TRBD1 is a possible D gene (6 bases). CDR1 is MNHEY and CDR2 is SMNVEV in the germline V gene (reference sequence). V dropped 3 bases and J dropped 3 bases, with 9 bases sitting between them. The CDR3 consists of 14 residues. The CDR3 protein is CASSFGQHNQPQHF. CDR3 sequence (DNA): TGTGCCAGCAGTTTTGGACAGCACAATCAGCCCCAGCATTTT.

This chain joins TRBV11-2 and TRBJ2-5; D is uncertain. V lost 8 bases, J lost 2 bases, and 18 bases lay in between. The CDR3 has 15 amino acids. The V gene's germline CDR1 is SGHAT and CDR2 FQNNGV. This CDR3 is CASGDWRGTQETQYF. CDR3 bases: TGTGCCAGCGGCGACTGGAGAGGTACACAAGAGACCCAGTACTTC.

The V call is TRBV29-1, the J call TRBJ2-5; D call uncertain. The CDR3 is made up of 12 amino acids. V gave up 6 bases and J gave up 2 bases, with 10 bases separating them. Germline CDR1 and CDR2: SQVTM and ANQGSEA. The CDR3 region has the DNA TGCAGCGTCGATTACGAGCAAGAGACCCAGTACTTC. Its translation: CSVDYEQETQYF.

This clone appeared once. In DNA, the CDR3 is TGCGCCAGCAGCCAGGGGCGAGCGAACACCGGGGAGCTGTTTTTT. Protein sequence: CASSQGRANTGELFF. The chain combines TRBV4-3 with TRBJ2-2; D is possibly TRBD1 (5 bases). The CDR3 is made up of 15 amino acids. V was pared by 3 bases and J by 0 bases, with 8 bases between. Germline V gene data show CDR1 as LGHNA and CDR2 as YSLEER.

V gene TRBV13 combines with J gene TRBJ1-2; D gene uncertain. The CDR3 has 16 residues. Trimming cost V 0 bases and J 1 base, with 12 bases left between them. Germline V gives CDR1 PRHDT, CDR2 FYEKMQ (reference sequence). The CDR3 DNA sequence: TGTGCCAGCAGCTTAGGCTCGGGCGTCCTTAACTATGGCTACACCTTC. This codes for CASSLGSGVLNYGYTF.

With regard to this clone: The same CDR3 can be traced to other DNA sequences in this sample. This rearrangement joins TRBV11-2 to TRBJ2-7; D tentatively reads TRBD1 or TRBD2 (5 bases each). The length of the CDR3 is 13 residues. Germline values: CDR1 SGHAT, CDR2 FQNNGV. The V end was cut by 5 bases, the J end by 0 bases, with 8 bases between. CDR3 nucleotides: TGTGCCAGCAGCCCCGGGACCTCCTACGAGCAGTACTTC. It codes for CASSPGTSYEQYF.

The gene calls are TRBV6-5 and TRBJ2-1; D is possibly TRBD2 (6 bases). Germline V gene sequence: CDR1 MNHEY, CDR2 SVGAGI. Trimming removed 11 bases from V and 4 bases from J, with 15 bases in between. This CDR3 is 13 amino acids long. CDR3 region: CASSGTLYNEQFF. The CDR3 coding sequence is TGTGCCTCCTCCGGGACTCTGTACAATGAGCAGTTCTTC.

The V gene is TRBV27, the J gene TRBJ2-7; 7 bases are a match to TRBD2. Trimming cost V 4 bases and J 4 bases; bases outside gene matches: 4. The CDR3 loop spans 13 amino acids. Looked up from germline, CDR1 is MNHEY and CDR2 is SMNVEV (reference sequence). The DNA of the CDR3 is TGTGCCAGCAGTTATAGCGGGTCTTACGAGCAGTACTTC. This codes for CASSYSGSYEQYF.

CDR3 residues: CSVEDLRGWDTQYF. CDR3 coding DNA: TGCAGCGTTGAAGATCTTCGAGGGTGGGATACGCAGTATTTT. The chain combines TRBV29-1 with TRBJ2-3, with a weak D call TRBD2 (5 bases). CDR3 length equals 14 residues. CDR1 and CDR2 (germline): SQVTM, ANQGSEA. Trimming took off 0 bases at V and 6 bases at J, with 13 bases between the two ends.

The chain joins TRBV18 to TRBJ2-5; possibly TRBD1 or TRBD2 for D (6 bases each). This CDR3 region has 14 residues. The germline V and J ends were trimmed by 8 bases and 4 bases, with 17 bases remaining between them. Germline CDR1 reads KGHSH; CDR2 reads LQKENI. CDR3 amino acids: CASRQGGIGETQYF. The CDR3 coding sequence is TGTGCCAGCCGACAAGGGGGGATTGGAGAGACCCAGTACTTC.

This clone was seen once. The chain carries TRBV2 and TRBJ2-7, with D perhaps being TRBD1 or TRBD2 (5 bases each). Trimming pared 10 bases from V and 2 bases from J, leaving 12 bases between. The CDR3 runs to 12 residues. The germline V gene encodes CDR1 SNHLY and CDR2 FYNNEI. The CDR3 nucleotides read TGTGCCACCGAGGGGATGACCTACGAGCAGTACTTC. Translation gives CATEGMTYEQYF.